The clone carrying this TCR beta chain occurred once. Methods used by the authors: Amplifying reference gene primers gave estimates of nucleated cell counts. Clones were sequenced by immunoSEQ multiplex PCR, and TCRdb holds only the in-frame ones, with some missing. That table furnishes V, J and clone size, whereas the DNA furnished D and trimming. Counted here are some 91,000 clones, approximately 90% occurring once; the ten biggest clones make up 1.7%. Losses at the gene ends were 4 bases for V and 2 bases for J; bases not matched to a gene: 4. Per germline, CDR1 SGHAT and CDR2 FQNNGV. The CDR3 is made up of 14 amino acids. The entry originates in a study of blood T cell repertoires in COVID-19. Overall study: There were acute and convalescent COVID-19 samples, and they came from the United States, Italy and Spain. PBMCs, B-cell-depleted T cells, or T cells were the source of the cDNA or gDNA that made up the material.

Specimen: peripheral blood. The genes are TRBV11-2 and TRBJ1-2; 7 nucleotides align to TRBD1. This receptor was obtained from a man between 60 and 70 years old with acute or convalescent COVID-19. The DNA of the CDR3 is TGTGCCAGCAGCTCTGGGGACAGAAACTATGGCTACACCTTC. Protein product: CASSSGDRNYGYTF. Drawing the rest from reference TRBV11-2 and TRBJ1-2, the complete variable domain is EAGVAQSPRYKIIEKRQSVAFWCNPISGHATLYWYQQILGQGPKLLIQFQNNGVVDDSQLPKDRFSAERLKGVDSTLKIQPAKLEDSAVYLCASSSGDRNYGYTFGSGTRLTVV.